The clone carrying this T cell receptor (beta chain) was seen many times. Its antigen is not identified. This record comes from a study of identical twins. Germline V gene lookup returns CDR1 SGDLS and CDR2 YYNGEE. The CDR3 runs to 14 residues. Trimming removed 4 bases at V and 4 bases at J, with 12 bases between. TCRdb used MiXCR to reprocess the 5' RACE reads, holding one entry per CDR3 protein. The sample shows about 240,000 distinct CDR3 sequences, approximately 8% of them seen only once. Study observations and caveats: Analyses based on zero insertions could be partly confounded by invariant MAIT and iNKT cells. High-abundance cord blood beta clonotypes had fewer insertions; memory repertoires showed none. Alpha sequences out of frame and shared by twins had excess low generation probability.

The same sample was also used in a study of yellow fever vaccine responses in identical twins.

The sample consisted of CD8+ T cells sorted from blood. The chain recombines TRBV9 with TRBJ1-5; weak D call: TRBD1 (6 bases). This clonotype was sampled from a woman aged 18-29 years in good health. Written as DNA, the CDR3 is TGTGCCAGCAGCATGGGACACCAGAATCAGCCCCAGCATTTT. Amino acid sequence: CASSMGHQNQPQHF.